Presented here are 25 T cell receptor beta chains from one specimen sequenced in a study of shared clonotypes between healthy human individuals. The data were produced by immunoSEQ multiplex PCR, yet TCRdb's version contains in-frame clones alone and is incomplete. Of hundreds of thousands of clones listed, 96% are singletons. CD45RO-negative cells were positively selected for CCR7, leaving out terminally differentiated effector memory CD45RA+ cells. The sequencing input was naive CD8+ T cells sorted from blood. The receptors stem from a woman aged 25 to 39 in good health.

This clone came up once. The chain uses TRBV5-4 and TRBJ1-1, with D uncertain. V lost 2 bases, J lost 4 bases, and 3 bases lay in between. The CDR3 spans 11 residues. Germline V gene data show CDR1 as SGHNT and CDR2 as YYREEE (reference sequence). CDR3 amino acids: CASSFSTEAFF. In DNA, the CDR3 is TGTGCCAGCAGCTTTTCCACTGAAGCTTTCTTT.

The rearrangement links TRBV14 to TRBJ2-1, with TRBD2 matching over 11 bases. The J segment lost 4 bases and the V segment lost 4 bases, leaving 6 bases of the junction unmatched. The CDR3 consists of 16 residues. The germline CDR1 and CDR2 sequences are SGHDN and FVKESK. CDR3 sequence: CASSRTGLAAYNEQFF. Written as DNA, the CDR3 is TGTGCCAGCAGCCGGACGGGACTAGCGGCTTACAATGAGCAGTTCTTC.

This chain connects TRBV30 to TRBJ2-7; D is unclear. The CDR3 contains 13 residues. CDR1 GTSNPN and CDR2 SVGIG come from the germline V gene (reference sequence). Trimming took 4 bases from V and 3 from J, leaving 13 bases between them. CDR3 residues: CAWTPSRIYEQYF. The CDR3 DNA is TGTGCCTGGACTCCGAGCCGAATCTACGAGCAGTACTTC. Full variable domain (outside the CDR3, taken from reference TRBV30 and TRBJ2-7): SQTIHQWPATLVQPVGSPLSLECTVEGTSNPNLYWYRQAAGRGLQLLFYSVGIGQISSEVPQNLSASRPQDRQFILSSKKLLLSDSGFYLCAWTPSRIYEQYFGPGTRLTVT.

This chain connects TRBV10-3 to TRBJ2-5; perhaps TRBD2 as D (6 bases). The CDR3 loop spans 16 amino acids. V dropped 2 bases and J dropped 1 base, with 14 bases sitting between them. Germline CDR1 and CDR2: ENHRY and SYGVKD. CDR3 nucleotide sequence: TGTGCCATCAGTGAGCCCCCCGGGGGTACCCAAGAGACCCAGTACTTC. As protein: CAISEPPGGTQETQYF.

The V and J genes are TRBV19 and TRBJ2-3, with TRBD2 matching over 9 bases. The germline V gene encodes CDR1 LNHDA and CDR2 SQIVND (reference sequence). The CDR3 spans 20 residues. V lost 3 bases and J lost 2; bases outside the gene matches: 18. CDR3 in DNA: TGTGCCAGTAGTATTAATCCGAGGACTAGCGAGACTTCACCCACAGATACGCAGTATTTT. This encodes CASSINPRTSETSPTDTQYF.

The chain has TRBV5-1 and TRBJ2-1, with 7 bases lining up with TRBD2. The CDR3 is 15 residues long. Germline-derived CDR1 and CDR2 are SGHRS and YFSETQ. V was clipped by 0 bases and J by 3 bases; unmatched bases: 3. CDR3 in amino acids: CASSLERGSYNEQFF. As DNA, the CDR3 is TGCGCCAGCAGCTTGGAGCGGGGAAGCTACAATGAGCAGTTCTTC.

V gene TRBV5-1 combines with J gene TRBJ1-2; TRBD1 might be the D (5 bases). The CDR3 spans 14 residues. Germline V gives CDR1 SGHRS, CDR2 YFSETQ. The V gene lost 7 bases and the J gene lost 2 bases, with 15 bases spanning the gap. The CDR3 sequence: CASGSGTPNYGYTF. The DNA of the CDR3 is TGCGCCAGCGGATCCGGGACTCCAAACTATGGCTACACCTTC.

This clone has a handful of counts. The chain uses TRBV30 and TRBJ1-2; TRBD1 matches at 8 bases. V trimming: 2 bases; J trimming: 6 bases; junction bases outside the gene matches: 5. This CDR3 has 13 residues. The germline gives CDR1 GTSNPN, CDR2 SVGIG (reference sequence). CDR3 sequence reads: CAWSNGQGDGYTF. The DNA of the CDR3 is TGTGCCTGGAGTAATGGACAGGGCGATGGCTACACCTTC.

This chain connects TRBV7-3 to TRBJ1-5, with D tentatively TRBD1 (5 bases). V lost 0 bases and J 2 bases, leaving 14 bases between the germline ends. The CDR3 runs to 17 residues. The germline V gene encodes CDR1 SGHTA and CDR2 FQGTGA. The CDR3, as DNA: TGTGCCAGCAGCTTAACGGTAGGGGCGTTCGGCAATCAGCCCCAGCATTTT. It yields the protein CASSLTVGAFGNQPQHF.

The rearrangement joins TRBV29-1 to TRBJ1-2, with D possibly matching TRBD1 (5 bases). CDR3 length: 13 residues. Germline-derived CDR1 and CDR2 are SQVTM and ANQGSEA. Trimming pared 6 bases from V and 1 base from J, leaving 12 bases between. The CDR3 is CSVTGGDNYGYTF. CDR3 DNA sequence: TGCAGCGTGACCGGAGGGGATAACTATGGCTACACCTTC.

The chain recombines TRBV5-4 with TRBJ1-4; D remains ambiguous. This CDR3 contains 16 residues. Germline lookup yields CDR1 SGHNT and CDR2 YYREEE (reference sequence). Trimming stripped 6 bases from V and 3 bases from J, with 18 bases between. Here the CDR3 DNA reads TGTGCCAGCACCACCACACCATTCAATCCTAATGAAAAACTGTTTTTT. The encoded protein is CASTTTPFNPNEKLFF.

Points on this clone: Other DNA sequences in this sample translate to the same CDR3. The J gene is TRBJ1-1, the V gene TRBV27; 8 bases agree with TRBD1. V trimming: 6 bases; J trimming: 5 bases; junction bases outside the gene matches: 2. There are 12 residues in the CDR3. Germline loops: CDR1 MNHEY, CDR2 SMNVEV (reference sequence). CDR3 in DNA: TGTGCCAGCAGCACAGGGGGAACTGAAGCTTTCTTT. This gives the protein CASSTGGTEAFF.

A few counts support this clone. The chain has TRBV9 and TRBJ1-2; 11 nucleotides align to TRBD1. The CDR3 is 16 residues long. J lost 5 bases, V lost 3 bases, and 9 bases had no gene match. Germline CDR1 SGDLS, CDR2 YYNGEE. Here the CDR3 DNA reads TGTGCCAGCAGCGGGGTAGGACAGGGGGCTGGATATGGCTACACCTTC. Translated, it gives CASSGVGQGAGYGYTF.

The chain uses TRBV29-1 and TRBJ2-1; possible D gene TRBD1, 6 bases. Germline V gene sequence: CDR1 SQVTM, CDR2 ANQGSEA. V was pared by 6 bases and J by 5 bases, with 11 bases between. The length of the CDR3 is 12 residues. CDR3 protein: CSVMDRNNEQFF. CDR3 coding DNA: TGCAGCGTGATGGACAGAAACAATGAGCAGTTCTTC.

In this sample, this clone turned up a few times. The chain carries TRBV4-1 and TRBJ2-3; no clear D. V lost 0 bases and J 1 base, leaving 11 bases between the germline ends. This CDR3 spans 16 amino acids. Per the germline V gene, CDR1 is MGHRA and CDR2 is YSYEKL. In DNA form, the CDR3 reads TGCGCCAGCAGCCAAGACCGGGCTCTCGGCACAGATACGCAGTATTTT. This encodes CASSQDRALGTDTQYF.

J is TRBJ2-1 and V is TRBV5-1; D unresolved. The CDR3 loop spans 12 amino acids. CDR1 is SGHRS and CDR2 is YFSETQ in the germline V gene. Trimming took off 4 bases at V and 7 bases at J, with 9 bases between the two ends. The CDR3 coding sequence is TGCGCCAGCAGCGAGGTGGGAAATGAGCAGTTCTTC. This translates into CASSEVGNEQFF.

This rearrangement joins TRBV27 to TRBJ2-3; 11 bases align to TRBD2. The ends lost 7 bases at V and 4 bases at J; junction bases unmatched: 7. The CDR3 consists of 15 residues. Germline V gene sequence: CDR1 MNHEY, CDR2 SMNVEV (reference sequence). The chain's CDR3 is CASNLLAGVPDTQYF. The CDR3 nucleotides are TGTGCCAGCAACCTACTAGCGGGAGTTCCAGATACGCAGTATTTT.

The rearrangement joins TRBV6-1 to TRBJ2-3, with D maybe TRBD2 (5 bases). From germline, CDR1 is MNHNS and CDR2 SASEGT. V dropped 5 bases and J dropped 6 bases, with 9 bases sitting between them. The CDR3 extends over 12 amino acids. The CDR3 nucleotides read TGTGCCAGCAGTAGGAGGTTCGATACGCAGTATTTT. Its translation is CASSRRFDTQYF.

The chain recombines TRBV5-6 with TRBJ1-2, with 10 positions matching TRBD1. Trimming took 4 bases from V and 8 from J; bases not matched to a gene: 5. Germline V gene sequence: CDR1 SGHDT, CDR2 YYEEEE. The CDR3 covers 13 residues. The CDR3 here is CASSPGTGEGYTF. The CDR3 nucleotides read TGTGCCAGCAGCCCTGGGACAGGGGAAGGCTACACCTTC.

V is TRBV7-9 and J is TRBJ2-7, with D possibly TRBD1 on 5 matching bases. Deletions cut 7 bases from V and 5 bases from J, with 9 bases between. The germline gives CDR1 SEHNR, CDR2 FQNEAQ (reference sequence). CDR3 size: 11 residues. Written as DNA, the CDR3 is TGTGCCAGCAAAACAGGTGACGAGCAGTACTTC. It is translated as CASKTGDEQYF.

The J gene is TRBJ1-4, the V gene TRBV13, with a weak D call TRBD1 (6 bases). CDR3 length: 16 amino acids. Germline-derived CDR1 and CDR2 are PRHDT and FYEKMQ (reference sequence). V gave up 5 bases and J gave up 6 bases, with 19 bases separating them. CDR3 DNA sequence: TGTGCCAGCAGCATCCCGCCGGGGGCGCCGTATGAAAAACTGTTTTTT. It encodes CASSIPPGAPYEKLFF. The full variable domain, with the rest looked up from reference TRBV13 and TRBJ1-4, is AAGVIQSPRHLIKEKRETATLKCYPIPRHDTVYWYQQGPGQDPQFLISFYEKMQSDKGSIPDRFSAQQFSDYHSELNMSSLELGDSALYFCASSIPPGAPYEKLFFGSGTQLSVL.

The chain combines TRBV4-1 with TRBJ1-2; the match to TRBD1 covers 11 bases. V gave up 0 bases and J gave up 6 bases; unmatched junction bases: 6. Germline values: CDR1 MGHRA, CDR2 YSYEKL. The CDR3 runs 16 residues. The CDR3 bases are TGCGCCAGCAGCCAAGACTCGTCGGGACAGGGGGATGGCTACACCTTC. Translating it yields CASSQDSSGQGDGYTF.

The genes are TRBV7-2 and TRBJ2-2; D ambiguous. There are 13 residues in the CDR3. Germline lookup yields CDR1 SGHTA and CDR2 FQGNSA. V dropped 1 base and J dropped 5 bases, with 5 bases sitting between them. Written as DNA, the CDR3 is TGTGCCAGCAGCTTAGATGGAACCGGGGAGCTGTTTTTT. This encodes CASSLDGTGELFF.

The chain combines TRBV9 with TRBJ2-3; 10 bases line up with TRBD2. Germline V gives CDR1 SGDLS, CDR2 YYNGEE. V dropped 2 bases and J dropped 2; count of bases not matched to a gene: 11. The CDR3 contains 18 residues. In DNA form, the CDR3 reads TGTGCCAGCAGCGTTCTAGCGGGAGCAATCGGGACCACAGATACGCAGTATTTT. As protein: CASSVLAGAIGTTDTQYF.

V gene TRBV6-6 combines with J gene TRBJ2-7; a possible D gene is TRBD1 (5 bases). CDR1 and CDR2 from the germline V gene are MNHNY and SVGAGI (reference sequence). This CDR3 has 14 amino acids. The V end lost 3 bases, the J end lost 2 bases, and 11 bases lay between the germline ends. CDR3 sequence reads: CASSYSTVTYEQYF. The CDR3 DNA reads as TGTGCCAGCAGTTATTCGACAGTCACCTACGAGCAGTACTTC.